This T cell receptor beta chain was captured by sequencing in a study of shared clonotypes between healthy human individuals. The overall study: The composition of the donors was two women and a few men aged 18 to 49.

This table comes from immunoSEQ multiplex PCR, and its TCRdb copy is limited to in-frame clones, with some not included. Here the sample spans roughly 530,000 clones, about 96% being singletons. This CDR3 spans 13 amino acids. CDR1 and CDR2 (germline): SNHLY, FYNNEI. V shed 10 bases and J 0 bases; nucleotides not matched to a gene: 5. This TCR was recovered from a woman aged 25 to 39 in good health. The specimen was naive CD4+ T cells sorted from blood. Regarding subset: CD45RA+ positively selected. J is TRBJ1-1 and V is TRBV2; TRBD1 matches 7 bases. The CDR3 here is CATRGTVNTEAFF. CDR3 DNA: TGTGCCACCAGGGGGACAGTGAACACTGAAGCTTTCTTT. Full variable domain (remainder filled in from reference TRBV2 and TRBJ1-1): EPEVTQTPSHQVTQMGQEVILRCVPISNHLYFYWYRQILGQKVEFLVSFYNNEISEKSEIFDDQFSVERPDGSNFTLKIRSTKLEDSAMYFCATRGTVNTEAFFGQGTRLTVV.